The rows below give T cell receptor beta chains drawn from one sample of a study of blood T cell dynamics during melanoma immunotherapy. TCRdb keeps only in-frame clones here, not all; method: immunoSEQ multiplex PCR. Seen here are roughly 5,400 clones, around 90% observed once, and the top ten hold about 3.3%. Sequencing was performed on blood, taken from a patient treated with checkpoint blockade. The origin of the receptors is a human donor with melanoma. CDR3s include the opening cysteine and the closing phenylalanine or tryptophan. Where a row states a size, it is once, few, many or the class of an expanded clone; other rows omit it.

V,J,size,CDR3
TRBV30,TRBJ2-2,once,CAWSVRRGGYTGELFF
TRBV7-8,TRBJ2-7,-,CASSFGTTTYEQYF
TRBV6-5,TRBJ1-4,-,CASRGQGRDEKLFF
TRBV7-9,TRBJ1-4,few,CASSLVVGELFF
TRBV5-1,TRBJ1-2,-,CASSPDRGSGYTF
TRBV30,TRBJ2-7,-,CAWRQQGSYEQYF
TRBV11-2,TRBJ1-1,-,CASSLGGGRAFF
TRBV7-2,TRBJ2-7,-,CASSLQAGAYEQYF
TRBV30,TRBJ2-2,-,CAWSVPTGANTGELFF
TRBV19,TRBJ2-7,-,CASSIRGRNEQYF
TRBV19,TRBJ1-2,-,CASSRGRYGYTF
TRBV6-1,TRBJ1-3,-,CASSGDWNRNTIYF
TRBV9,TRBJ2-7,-,CASSVAGGGTYEQYF
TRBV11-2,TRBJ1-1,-,CASTPQISNTEAFF
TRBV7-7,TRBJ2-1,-,CASSLQVYNEQFF
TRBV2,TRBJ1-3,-,CASSVFRNTIYF
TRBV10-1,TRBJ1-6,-,CASSESGGSPLHF
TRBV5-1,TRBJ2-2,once,CASSLIGAGELFF
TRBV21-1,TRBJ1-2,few,CASSKEEVYGYTF
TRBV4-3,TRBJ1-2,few,CASSQAGQGARGYTF
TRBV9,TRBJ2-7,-,CASSVTGFSSEQYF
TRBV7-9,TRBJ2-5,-,CASSSDRGYFQETQYF
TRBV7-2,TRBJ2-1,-,CASSFSREPYNEQFF
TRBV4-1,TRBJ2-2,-,CASSQGTADTGELFF
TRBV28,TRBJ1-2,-,CANQKRGHGYTF
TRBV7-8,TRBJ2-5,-,CASSLDRAETQYF
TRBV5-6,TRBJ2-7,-,CASSLLDRVHEQYF
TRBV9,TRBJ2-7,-,CASSVAGASYEQYF
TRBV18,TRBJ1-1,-,CASSPLPFSGTVNTEAFF
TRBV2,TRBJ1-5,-,CASTRDLNQPQHF
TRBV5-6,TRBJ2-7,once,CASSLVPGRGYEQYF
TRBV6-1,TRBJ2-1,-,CASSEVQTGLAGVLTIGEQFF
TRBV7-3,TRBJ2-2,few,CASSLGGSLTGELFF
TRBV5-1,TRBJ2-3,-,CASSLGQGAGITSTDTQYF
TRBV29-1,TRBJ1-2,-,CSVGGQNYGYTF
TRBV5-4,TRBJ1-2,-,CASAGDQGSDYGYTF
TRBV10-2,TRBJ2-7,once,CASSELASGSVHEQYF
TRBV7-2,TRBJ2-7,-,CASSLALSYEQYF
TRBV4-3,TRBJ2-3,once,CASSQRLRALADDTQYF
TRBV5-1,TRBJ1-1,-,CASSLQGAGYTEAFF
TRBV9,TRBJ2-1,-,CASSVVGTSGTHNEQFF
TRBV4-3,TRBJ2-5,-,CASSWDTQETQYF
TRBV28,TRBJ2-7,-,CASSFLRAPSYEQYF
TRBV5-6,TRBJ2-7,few,CASSGTSVGEQYF
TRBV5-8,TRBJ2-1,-,CASTARGRNEQFF
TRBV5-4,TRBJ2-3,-,CASSRDPRGADTQYF
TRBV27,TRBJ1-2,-,CASRLGQSYGYTF
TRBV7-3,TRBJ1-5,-,CASSLMGPGQPQHF
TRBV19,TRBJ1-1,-,CASRWQGATEAFF
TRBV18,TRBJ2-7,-,CASSPGTDSYEQYF
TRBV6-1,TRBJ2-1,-,CASSETSGGAIEQFF
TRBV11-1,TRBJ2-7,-,CASSVWSYEQYF
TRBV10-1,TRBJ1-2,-,CASSAGIWDYGYTF
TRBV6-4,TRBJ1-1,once,CASRGQVDTEAFF
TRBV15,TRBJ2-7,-,CATSTGTGGTYEQYF
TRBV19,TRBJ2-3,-,CASSIPAGNTDTQYF
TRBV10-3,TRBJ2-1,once,CAIRPDYDSINEQFF
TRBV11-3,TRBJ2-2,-,CASRSRLNTGELFF
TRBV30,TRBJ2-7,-,CAWSVQYEQYF